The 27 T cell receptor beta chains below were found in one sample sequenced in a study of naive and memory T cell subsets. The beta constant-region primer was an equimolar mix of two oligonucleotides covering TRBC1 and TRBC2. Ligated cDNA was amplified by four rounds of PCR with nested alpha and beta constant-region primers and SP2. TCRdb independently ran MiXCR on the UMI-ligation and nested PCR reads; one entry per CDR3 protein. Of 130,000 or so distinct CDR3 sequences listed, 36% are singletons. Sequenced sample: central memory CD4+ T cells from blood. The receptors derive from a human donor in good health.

CDR3 coding DNA: TGTGCCAGCAGCTTAGCGCTCGCAGAGACCCAGTACTTC. This translates into CASSLALAETQYF. The J gene is TRBJ2-5, the V gene TRBV7-2; unclear D gene. The CDR3 contains 13 residues. V was shortened by 0 bases and J by 4 bases, with 6 bases between the two germline ends. Germline V gene data show CDR1 as SGHTA and CDR2 as FQGNSA.

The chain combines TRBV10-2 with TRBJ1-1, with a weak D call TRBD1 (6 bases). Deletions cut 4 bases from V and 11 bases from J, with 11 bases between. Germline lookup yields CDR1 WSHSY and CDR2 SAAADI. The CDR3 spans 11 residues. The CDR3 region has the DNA TGCGCCAGCAGTGTCAACAGGGAGGCTTTCTTT. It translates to CASSVNREAFF.

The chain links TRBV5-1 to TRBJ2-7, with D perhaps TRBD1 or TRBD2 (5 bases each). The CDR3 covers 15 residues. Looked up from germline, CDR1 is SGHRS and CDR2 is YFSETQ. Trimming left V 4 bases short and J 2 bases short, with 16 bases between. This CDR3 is CASSPTGTVTYEQYF. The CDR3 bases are TGCGCCAGCAGCCCAACCGGGACGGTGACCTACGAGCAGTACTTC. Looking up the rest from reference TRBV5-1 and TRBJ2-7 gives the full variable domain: KAGVTQTPRYLIKTRGQQVTLSCSPISGHRSVSWYQQTPGQGLQFLFEYFSETQRNKGNFPGRFSGRQFSNSRSEMNVSTLELGDSALYLCASSPTGTVTYEQYFGPGTRLTVT.

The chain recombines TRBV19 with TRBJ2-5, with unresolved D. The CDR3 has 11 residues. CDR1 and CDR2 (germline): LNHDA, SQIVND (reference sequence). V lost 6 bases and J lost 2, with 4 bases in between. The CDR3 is CASRQQETQYF. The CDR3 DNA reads TGTGCCAGTAGACAGCAAGAGACCCAGTACTTC.

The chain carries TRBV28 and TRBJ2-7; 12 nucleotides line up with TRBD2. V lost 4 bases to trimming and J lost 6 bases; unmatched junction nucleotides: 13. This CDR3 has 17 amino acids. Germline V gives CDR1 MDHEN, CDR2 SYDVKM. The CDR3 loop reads CASSSPRTSGMGREQYF. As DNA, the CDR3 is TGTGCCAGCAGTTCCCCCCGGACTAGCGGGATGGGGCGCGAGCAGTACTTC.

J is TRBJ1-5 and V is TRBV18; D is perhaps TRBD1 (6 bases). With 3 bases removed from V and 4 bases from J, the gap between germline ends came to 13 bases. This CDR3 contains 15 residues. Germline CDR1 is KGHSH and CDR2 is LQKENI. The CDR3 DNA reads TGTGCCAGCTCACCCCACCCCACAGGGAATCAGCCCCAGCATTTT. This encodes CASSPHPTGNQPQHF.

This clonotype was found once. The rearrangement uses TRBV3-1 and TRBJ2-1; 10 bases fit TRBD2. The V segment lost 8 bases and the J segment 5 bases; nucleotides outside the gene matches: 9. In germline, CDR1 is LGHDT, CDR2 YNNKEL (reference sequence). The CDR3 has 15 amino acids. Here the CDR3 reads CASSTSGIPNNEQFF. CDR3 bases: TGTGCCAGCTCTACTAGCGGGATCCCCAACAATGAGCAGTTCTTC.

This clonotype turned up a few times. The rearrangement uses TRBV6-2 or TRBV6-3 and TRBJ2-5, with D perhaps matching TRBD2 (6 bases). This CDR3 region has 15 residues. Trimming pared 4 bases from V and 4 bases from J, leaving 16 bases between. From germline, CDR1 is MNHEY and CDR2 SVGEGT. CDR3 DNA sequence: TGTGCCAGCAGTTTTAGCGGAAACCGGCTAGAGACCCAGTACTTC. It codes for CASSFSGNRLETQYF.

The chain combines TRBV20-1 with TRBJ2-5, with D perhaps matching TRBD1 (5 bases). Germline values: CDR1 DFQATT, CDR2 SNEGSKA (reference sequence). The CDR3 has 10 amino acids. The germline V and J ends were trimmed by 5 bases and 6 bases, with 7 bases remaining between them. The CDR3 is CSAWGQTQYF. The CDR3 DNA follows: TGCAGTGCTTGGGGCCAGACCCAGTACTTC.

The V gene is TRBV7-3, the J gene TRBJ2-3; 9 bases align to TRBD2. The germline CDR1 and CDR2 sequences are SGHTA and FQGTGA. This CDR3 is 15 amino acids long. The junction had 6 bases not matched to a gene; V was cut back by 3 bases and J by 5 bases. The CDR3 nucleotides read TGTGCCAGCAGCTTGGGACTAGCAGAAGGAGATACGCAGTATTTT. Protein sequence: CASSLGLAEGDTQYF.

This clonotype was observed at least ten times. CDR3 sequence (DNA): TGCAGTGCTAGCAAAATGGGACTAGCGGACAACACAGATACGCAGTATTTT. It encodes CSASKMGLADNTDTQYF. The V gene is TRBV20-1, the J gene TRBJ2-3, with TRBD2 matching over 11 bases. The trim removed 3 bases at V and 2 bases at J, leaving 10 bases unmatched. Germline CDR1 and CDR2: DFQATT and SNEGSKA (reference sequence). The CDR3 has 17 residues.

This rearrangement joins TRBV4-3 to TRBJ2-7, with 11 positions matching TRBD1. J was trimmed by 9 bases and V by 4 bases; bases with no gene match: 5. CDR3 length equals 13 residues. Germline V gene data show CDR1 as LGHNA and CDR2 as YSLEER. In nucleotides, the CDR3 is TGCGCCAGCAGCCGGGACAGGGGGTTACGGCAGTACTTC. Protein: CASSRDRGLRQYF.

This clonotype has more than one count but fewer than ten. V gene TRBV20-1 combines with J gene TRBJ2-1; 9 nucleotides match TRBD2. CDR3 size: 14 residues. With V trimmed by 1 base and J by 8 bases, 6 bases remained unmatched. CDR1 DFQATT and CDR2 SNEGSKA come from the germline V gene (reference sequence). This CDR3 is CSARVPSGTDEQFF. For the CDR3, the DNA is TGCAGTGCTAGAGTTCCTAGCGGGACCGATGAGCAGTTCTTC.

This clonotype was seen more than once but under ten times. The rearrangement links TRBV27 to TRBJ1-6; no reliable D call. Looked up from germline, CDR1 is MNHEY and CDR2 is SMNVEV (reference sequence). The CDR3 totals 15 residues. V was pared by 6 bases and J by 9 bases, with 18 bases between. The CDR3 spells CASSSQDPRLSPLHF. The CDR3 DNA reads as TGTGCCAGCAGCTCCCAAGACCCCCGGCTTTCACCCCTCCACTTT.

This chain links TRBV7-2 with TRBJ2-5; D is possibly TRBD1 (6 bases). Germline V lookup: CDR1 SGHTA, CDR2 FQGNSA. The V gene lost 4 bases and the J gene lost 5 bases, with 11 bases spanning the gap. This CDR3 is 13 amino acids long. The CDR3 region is CASSSAGVETQYF. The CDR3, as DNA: TGTGCCAGCAGCTCGGCAGGGGTGGAGACCCAGTACTTC.

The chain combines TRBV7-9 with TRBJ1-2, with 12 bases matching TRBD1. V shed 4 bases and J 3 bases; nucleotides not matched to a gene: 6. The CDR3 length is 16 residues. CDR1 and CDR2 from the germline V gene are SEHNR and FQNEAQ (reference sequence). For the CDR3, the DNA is TGTGCCAGCAGCTCATCCGGGACAGGGGGCGACTATGGCTACACCTTC. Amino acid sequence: CASSSSGTGGDYGYTF. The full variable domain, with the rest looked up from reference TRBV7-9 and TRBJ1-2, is DTGVSQNPRHKITKRGQNVTFRCDPISEHNRLYWYRQTLGQGPEFLTYFQNEAQLEKSRLLSDRFSAERPKGSFSTLEIQRTEQGDSAMYLCASSSSGTGGDYGYTFGSGTRLTVV.

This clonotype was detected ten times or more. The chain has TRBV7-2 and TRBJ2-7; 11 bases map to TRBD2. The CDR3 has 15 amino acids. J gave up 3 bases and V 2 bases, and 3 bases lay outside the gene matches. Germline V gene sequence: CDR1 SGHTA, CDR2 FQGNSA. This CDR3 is CASSLLGTSGYEQYF. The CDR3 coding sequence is TGTGCCAGCAGCTTACTCGGGACTAGCGGCTACGAGCAGTACTTC.

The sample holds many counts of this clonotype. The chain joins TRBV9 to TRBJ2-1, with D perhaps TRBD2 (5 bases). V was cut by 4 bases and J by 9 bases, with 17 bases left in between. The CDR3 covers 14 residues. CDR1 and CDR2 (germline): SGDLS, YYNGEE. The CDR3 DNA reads TGTGCCAGCAGCAGATTACAGCTCCGGGGTGAGCAGTTCTTC. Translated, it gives CASSRLQLRGEQFF.

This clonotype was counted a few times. CDR3: CAWSGGGGNTEAFF. CDR3 coding DNA: TGTGCCTGGAGTGGGGGGGGTGGGAACACTGAAGCTTTCTTT. The chain carries TRBV30 and TRBJ1-1; tentative D call: TRBD1 (5 bases). The V gene lost 1 base and the J gene lost 1 base, with 10 bases spanning the gap. Germline V gives CDR1 GTSNPN, CDR2 SVGIG (reference sequence). The CDR3 runs 14 residues.

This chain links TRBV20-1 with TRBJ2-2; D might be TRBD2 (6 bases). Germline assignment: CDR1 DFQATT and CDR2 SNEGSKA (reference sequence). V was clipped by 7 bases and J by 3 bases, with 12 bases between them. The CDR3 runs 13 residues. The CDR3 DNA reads TGCAGTGTATGGCGGGGAGACACCGGGGAGCTGTTTTTT. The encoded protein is CSVWRGDTGELFF.

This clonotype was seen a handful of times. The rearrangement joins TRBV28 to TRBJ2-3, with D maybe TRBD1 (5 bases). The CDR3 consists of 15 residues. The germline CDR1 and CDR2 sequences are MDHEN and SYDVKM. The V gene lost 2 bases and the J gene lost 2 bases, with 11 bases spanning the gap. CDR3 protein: CASSLGVRDTDTQYF. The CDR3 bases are TGTGCCAGCAGTTTAGGAGTCAGGGACACAGATACGCAGTATTTT.

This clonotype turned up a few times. The CDR3 DNA follows: TGCAGTGCTTGGATAGCGGGGACGGGCGAGCAGTTCTTC. Protein: CSAWIAGTGEQFF. V gene TRBV20-1 combines with J gene TRBJ2-1, with 8 bases identical to TRBD2. Germline trimming cut 5 bases from V and 10 bases from J; bases unmatched to any gene: 10. Germline CDR1 and CDR2: DFQATT and SNEGSKA (reference sequence). There are 13 residues in the CDR3.

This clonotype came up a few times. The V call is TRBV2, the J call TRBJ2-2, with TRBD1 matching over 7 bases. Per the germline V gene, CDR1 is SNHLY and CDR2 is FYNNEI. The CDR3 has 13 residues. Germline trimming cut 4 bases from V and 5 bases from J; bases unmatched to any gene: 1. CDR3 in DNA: TGTGCCAGCAGTGGACAGGGAACCGGGGAGCTGTTTTTT. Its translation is CASSGQGTGELFF. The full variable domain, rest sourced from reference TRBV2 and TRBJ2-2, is EPEVTQTPSHQVTQMGQEVILRCVPISNHLYFYWYRQILGQKVEFLVSFYNNEISEKSEIFDDQFSVERPDGSNFTLKIRSTKLEDSAMYFCASSGQGTGELFFGEGSRLTVL.

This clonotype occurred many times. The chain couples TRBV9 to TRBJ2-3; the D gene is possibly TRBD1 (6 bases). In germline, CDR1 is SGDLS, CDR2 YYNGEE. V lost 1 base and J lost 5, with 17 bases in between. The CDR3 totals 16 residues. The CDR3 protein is CASSVSPNRDGDTQYF. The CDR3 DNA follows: TGTGCCAGCAGCGTATCCCCCAACAGGGATGGAGATACGCAGTATTTT.

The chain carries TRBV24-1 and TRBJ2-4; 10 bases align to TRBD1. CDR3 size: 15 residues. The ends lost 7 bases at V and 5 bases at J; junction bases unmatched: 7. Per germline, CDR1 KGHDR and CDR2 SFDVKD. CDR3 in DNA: TGTGCCACCAGCGATATAGGGACAGGGGAAAACATTCAGTACTTC. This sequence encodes CATSDIGTGENIQYF.

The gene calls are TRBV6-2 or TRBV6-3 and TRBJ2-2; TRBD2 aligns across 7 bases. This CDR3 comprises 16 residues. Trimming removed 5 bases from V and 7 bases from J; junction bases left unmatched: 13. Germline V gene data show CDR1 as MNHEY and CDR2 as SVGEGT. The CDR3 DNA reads TGTGCCAGCAGTCCCCTCTGGGGGAGGGCCGTCGGGGAGCTGTTTTTT. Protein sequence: CASSPLWGRAVGELFF.

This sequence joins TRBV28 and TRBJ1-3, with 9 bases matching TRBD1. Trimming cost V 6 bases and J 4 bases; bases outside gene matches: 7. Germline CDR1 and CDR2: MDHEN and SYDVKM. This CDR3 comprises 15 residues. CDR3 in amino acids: CASRDPGQGGNTIYF. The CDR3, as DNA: TGTGCCAGCAGAGATCCGGGACAGGGCGGAAACACCATATATTTT.